This T cell receptor (beta chain) comes out of a study of control samples from healthy donors and cancer patients. Measured with immunoSEQ multiplex PCR; TCRdb has only the in-frame clones, and not every one. The sample holds 70,000 to 80,000 clones, approximately 91% seen once. The sequence derives from a woman aged 50 to 60 with colorectal cancer. Sequenced: PBMCs.

The CDR3 DNA reads TGTGCCAGCAGTTACTCCGGGACTAATGAGCAGTTCTTC. Its translation: CASSYSGTNEQFF. V gene TRBV5-4 combines with J gene TRBJ2-1; a possible D gene is TRBD2 (6 bases). V dropped 5 bases and J dropped 7 bases, with 13 bases sitting between them. The CDR3 is 13 amino acids. Germline values: CDR1 SGHNT, CDR2 YYREEE (reference sequence).